This T cell receptor beta chain was documented in a study of T cell responses to AZD1222 COVID-19 vaccine. Study-level findings and limits: Spike was spanned by vaccine-associated CD4 TCRs, with dominance at 160-218 and 743-854.

V lost 4 bases and J lost 9; bases outside the gene matches: 18. Germline V gene sequence: CDR1 LGHDT, CDR2 YNNKEL (reference sequence). This CDR3 is 19 amino acids long. The repertoire was sequenced with immunoSEQ multiplex PCR; TCRdb's copy has only in-frame clones and lacks some. The sample contains around 200,000 clones, approximately 90% of which appear only once. As for this clone: The antigen is not known.

This TCR came from an adult who received the AZD1222 COVID-19 vaccine. The specimen was peripheral blood, collected 28 days after the second AZD1222 dose. This sequence joins TRBV3-1 (or the pseudogene TRBV3-2) and TRBJ2-3, with 14 bases identical to TRBD2. The CDR3 DNA is TGTGCCAGCAGCCCAAAATCGGGACTAGCGGGAGTCGGGAGAGGGACGCAGTATTTT. Translation gives CASSPKSGLAGVGRGTQYF.